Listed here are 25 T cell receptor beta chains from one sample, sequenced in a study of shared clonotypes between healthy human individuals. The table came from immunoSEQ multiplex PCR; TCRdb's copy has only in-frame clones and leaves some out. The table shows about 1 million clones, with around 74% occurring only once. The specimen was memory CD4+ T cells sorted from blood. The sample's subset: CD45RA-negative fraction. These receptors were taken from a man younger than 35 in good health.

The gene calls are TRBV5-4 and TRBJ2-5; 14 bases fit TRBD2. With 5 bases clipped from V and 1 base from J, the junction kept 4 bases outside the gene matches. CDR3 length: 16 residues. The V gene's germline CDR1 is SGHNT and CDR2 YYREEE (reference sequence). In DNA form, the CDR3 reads TGTGCCAGCAGTTTTGGGACTAGCGGGGGCCAAGAGACCCAGTACTTC. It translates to CASSFGTSGGQETQYF.

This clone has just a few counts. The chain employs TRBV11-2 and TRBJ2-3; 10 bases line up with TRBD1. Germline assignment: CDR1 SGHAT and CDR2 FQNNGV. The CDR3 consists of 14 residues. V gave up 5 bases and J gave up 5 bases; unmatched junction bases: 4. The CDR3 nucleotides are TGTGCCAGCAGCCCGGGACAGGGGCAAGATACGCAGTATTTT. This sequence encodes CASSPGQGQDTQYF. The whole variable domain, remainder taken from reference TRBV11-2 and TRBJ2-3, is EAGVAQSPRYKIIEKRQSVAFWCNPISGHATLYWYQQILGQGPKLLIQFQNNGVVDDSQLPKDRFSAERLKGVDSTLKIQPAKLEDSAVYLCASSPGQGQDTQYFGPGTRLTVL.

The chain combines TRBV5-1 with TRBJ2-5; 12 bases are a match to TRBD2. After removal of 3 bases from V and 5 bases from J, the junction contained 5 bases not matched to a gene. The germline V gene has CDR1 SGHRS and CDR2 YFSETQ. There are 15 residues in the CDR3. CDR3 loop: CASSWTSGAGETQYF. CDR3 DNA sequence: TGCGCCAGCAGCTGGACTAGCGGGGCTGGGGAGACCCAGTACTTC.

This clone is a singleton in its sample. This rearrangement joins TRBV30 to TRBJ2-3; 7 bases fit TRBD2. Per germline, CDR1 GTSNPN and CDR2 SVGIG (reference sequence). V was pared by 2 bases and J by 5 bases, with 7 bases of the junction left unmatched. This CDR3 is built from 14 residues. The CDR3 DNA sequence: TGTGCCTGGAGTTGGGGGGGTTCGGGAGATACGCAGTATTTT. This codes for CAWSWGGSGDTQYF.

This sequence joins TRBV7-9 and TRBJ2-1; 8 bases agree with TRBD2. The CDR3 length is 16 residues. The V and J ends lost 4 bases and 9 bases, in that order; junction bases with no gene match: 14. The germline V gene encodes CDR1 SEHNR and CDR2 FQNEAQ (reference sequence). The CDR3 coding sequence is TGTGCCAGCAGCTCCGCACCTGGGCGGGAGGCCAGTGAGCAGTTCTTC. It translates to CASSSAPGREASEQFF.

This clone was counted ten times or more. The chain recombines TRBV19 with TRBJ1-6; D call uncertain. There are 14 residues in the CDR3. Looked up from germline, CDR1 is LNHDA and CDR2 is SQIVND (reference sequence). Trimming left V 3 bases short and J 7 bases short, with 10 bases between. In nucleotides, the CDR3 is TGTGCCAGTAGTATTTTGGATCTGAATTCACCCCTCCACTTT. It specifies CASSILDLNSPLHF.

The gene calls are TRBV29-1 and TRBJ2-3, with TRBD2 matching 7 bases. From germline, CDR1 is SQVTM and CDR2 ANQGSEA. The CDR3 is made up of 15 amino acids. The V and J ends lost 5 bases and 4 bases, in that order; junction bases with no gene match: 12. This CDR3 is CSVIPWEGLADTQYF. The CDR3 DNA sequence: TGCAGCGTTATCCCTTGGGAGGGGCTCGCAGATACGCAGTATTTT.

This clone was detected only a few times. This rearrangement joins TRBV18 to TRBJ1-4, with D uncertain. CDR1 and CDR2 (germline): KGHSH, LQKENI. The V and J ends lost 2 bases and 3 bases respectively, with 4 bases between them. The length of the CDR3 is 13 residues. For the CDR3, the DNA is TGTGCCAGCTCACCATCACCTAATGAAAAACTGTTTTTT. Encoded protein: CASSPSPNEKLFF.

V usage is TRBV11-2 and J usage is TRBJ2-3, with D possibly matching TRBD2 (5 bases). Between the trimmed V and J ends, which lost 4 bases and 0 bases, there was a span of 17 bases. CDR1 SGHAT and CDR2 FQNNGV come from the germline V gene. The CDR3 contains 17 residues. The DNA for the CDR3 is TGTGCCAGCAGCTCAAGGACCTTCTCGGGAAGCACAGATACGCAGTATTTT. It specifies CASSSRTFSGSTDTQYF.

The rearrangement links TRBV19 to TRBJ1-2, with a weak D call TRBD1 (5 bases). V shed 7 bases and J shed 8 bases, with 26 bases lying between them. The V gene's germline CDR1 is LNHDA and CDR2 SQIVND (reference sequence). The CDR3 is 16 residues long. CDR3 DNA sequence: TGTGCCAGTACTACAAAAACGTTAGGCCAGGGTGGAGGCTACACCTTC. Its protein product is CASTTKTLGQGGGYTF.

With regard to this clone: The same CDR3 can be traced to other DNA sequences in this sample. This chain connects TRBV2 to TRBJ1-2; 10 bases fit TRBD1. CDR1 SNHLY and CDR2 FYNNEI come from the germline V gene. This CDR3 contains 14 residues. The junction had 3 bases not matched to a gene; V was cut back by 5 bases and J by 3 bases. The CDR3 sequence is CASSRDRGDYGYTF. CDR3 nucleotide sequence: TGTGCCAGCAGTCGGGACAGGGGAGACTATGGCTACACCTTC.

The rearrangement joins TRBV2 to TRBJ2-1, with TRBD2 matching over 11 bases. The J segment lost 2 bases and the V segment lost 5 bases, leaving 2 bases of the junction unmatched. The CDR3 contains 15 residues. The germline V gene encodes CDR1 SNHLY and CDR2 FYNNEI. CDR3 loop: CASSRLAGPYNEQFF. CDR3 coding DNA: TGTGCCAGCAGTCGACTAGCGGGACCCTACAATGAGCAGTTCTTC.

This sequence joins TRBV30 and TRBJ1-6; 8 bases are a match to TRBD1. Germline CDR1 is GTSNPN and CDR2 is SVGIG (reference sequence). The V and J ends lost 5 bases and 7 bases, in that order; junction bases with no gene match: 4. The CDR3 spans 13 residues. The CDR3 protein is CAWGTGKNSPLHF. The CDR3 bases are TGTGCCTGGGGGACAGGCAAAAATTCACCCCTCCACTTT.

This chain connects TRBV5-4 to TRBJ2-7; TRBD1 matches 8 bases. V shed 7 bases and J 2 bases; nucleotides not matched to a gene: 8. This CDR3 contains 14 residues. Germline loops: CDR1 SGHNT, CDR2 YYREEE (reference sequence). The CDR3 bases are TGTGCCAGCGGACGACAGGGGAAACCCTACGAGCAGTACTTC. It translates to CASGRQGKPYEQYF.

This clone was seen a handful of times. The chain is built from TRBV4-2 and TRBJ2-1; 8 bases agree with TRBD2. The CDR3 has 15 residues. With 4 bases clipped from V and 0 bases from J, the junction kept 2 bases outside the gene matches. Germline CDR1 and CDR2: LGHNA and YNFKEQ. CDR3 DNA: TGTGCCAGCAGCCCTAGCGGGTACTCCTACAATGAGCAGTTCTTC. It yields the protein CASSPSGYSYNEQFF.

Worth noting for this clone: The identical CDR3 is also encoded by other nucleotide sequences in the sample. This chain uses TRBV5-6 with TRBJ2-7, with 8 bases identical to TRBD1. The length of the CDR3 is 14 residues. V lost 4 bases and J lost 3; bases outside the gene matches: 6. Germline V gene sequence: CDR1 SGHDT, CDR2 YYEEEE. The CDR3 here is CASSPGQGRYEQYF. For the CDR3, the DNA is TGTGCCAGCAGCCCCGGACAGGGCCGCTACGAGCAGTACTTC.

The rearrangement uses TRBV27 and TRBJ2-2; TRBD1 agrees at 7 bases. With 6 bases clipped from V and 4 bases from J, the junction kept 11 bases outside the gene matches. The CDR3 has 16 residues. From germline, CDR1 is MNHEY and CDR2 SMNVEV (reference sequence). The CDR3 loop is CASSPPGQRITGELFF. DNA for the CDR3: TGTGCCAGCAGCCCTCCGGGACAGAGAATCACCGGGGAGCTGTTTTTT.

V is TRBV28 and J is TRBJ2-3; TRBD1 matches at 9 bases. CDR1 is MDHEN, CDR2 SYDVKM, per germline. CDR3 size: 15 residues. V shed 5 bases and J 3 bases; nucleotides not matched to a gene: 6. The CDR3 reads CASSPPGQGTDTQYF. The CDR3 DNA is TGTGCCAGCAGTCCTCCGGGACAGGGAACAGATACGCAGTATTTT.

The CDR3 here is CASSQGDTDQAFF. The CDR3 nucleotides are TGTGCCAGTAGCCAGGGGGACACGGACCAAGCTTTCTTT. The chain has TRBV19 and TRBJ1-1, with 7 bases identical to TRBD1. V lost 6 bases to trimming and J lost 9 bases; unmatched junction nucleotides: 10. The germline CDR1 and CDR2 sequences are LNHDA and SQIVND (reference sequence). The CDR3 contains 13 residues.

CDR3: CASSKASGPYEQYF. The CDR3, as DNA: TGTGCCAGCAGCAAAGCTAGCGGACCCTACGAGCAGTACTTC. The chain links TRBV5-4 to TRBJ2-7; 7 nucleotides agree with TRBD2. Per the germline V gene, CDR1 is SGHNT and CDR2 is YYREEE (reference sequence). The CDR3 spans 14 residues. V dropped 4 bases and J dropped 2; count of bases not matched to a gene: 6.

The CDR3 coding sequence is TGTGCCAGCTCCGGACTAGCGGGAAATGAGCAGTTCTTC. This gives the protein CASSGLAGNEQFF. The chain links TRBV18 to TRBJ2-1; 12 bases match TRBD2. This CDR3 region has 13 residues. J gave up 7 bases and V 6 bases, and 1 base lay outside the gene matches. Germline values: CDR1 KGHSH, CDR2 LQKENI.

This CDR3 is CASSRPGQHDTQYF. CDR3 bases: TGTGCCAGCAGCCGCCCAGGGCAGCACGATACGCAGTATTTT. J is TRBJ2-3 and V is TRBV4-2, with D maybe TRBD1 (5 bases). The CDR3 totals 14 residues. Trimming stripped 4 bases from V and 6 bases from J, with 14 bases between. The germline V gene encodes CDR1 LGHNA and CDR2 YNFKEQ.

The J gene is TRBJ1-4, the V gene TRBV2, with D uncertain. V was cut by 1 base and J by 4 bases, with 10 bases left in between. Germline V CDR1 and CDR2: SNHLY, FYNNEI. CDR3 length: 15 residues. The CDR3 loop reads CASSEVGQLNEKLFF. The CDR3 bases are TGTGCCAGCAGTGAAGTAGGCCAGCTTAATGAAAAACTGTTTTTT.

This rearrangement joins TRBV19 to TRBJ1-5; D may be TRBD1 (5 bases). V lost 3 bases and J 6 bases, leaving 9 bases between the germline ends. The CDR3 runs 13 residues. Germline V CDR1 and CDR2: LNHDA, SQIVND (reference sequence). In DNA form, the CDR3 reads TGTGCCAGTAGTATGAGGCAGGGTCAGCCCCAGCATTTT. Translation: CASSMRQGQPQHF.

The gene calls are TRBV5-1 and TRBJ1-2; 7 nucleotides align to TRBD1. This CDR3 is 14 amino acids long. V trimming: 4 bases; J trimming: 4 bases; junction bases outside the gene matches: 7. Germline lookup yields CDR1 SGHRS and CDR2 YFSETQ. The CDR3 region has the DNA TGCGCCAGCAGCCAACAGGGGCTCGCCTATGGCTACACCTTC. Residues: CASSQQGLAYGYTF.